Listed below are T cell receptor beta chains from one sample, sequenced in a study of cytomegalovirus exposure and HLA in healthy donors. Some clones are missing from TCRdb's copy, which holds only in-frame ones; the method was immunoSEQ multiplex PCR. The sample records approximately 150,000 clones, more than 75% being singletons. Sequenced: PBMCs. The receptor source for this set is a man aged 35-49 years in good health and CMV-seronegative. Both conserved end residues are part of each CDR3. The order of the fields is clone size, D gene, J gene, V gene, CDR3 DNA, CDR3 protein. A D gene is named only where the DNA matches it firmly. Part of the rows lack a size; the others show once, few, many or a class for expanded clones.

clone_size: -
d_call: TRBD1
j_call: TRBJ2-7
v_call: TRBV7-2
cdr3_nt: TGTGCCAGCAGTTTAAGGACAGGGGCCTACGAGCAGTACTTC
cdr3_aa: CASSLRTGAYEQYF

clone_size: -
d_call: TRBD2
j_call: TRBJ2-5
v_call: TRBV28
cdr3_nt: TGTGCCAGCAGTTCGGTCGGGGGGCAAGAGACCCAGTACTTC
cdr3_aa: CASSSVGGQETQYF

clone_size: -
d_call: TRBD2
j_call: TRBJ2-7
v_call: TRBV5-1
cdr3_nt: TGCGCCAGCAGCTTCTCTTCTAGCGGGTTGAGCTCCTACGAGCAGTACTTC
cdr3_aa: CASSFSSSGLSSYEQYF

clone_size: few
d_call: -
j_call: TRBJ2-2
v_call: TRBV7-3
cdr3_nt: TGTGCCAGCAGCCTCAACCATGGGGCAGGCACCGGGGAGCTGTTTTTT
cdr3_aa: CASSLNHGAGTGELFF

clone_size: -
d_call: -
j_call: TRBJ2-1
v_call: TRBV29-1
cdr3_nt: TGCAGCGTAGCGGTTGATGGTACGGACCACTCCTACAATGAGCAGTTCTTC
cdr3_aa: CSVAVDGTDHSYNEQFF

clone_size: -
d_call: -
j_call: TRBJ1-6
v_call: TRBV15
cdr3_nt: TGTGCCACCAGCAGAGCCCCGGACAGCGGTGGACCCCTCCACTTT
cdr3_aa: CATSRAPDSGGPLHF

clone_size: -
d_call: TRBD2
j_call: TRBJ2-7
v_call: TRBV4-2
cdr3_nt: TGTGCCAGCAGCCAAGGGCTAGCGGGAGGCTCTGCCGAGCAGTACTTC
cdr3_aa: CASSQGLAGGSAEQYF

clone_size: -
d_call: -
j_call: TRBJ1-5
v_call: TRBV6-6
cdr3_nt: TGTGCCAGCAGTAAGGGACACGGACAGCCCCAGCATTTT
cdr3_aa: CASSKGHGQPQHF

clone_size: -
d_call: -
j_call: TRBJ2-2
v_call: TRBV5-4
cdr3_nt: TGTGCCAGCAGCACAGGACGGACCGGGGAGCTGTTTTTT
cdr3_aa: CASSTGRTGELFF

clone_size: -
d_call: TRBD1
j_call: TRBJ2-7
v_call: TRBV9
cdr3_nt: TGTGCCAGCAGCGTTGACAGGGGGGGAGACTACGAGCAGTACTTC
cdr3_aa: CASSVDRGGDYEQYF

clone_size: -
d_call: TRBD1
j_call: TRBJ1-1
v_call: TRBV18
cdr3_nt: TGTGCCAGCTCACAGGACAGGGCCGACATGAACACTGAAGCTTTCTTT
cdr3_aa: CASSQDRADMNTEAFF

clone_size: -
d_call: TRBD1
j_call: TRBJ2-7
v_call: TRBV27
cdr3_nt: TGTGCCAGCAGTTTGTCAGGGGGCCATCCCTACGAGCAGTACTTC
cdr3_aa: CASSLSGGHPYEQYF

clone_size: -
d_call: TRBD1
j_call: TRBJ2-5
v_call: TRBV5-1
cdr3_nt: TGCGCCAGCAGAACCAAATTAAATTCTGGGACAGGGGTGTCGGAGACCCAGTACTTC
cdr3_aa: CASRTKLNSGTGVSETQYF

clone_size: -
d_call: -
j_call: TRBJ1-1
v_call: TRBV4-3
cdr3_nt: TGCGCCAGCAGCCAAGATCTGGAAAGGGTAGGGGGGGGGACTGGAGCTTTCTTT
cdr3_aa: CASSQDLERVGGGTGAFF

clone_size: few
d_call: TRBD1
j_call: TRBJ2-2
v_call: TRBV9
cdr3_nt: TGTGCCAGCAGCGTAGTAGGACAGGACAACCGAAGGGGCGGGGAGCTGTTTTTT
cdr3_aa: CASSVVGQDNRRGGELFF

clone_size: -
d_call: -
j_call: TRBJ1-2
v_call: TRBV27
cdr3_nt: TGTGCCAGCAGTCGGATTCAGGGGTATGGCTACACCTTC
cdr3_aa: CASSRIQGYGYTF

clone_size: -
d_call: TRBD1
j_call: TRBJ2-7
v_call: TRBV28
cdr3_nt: TGTGCCACCCGGACAGGGGGCTATGAGCAGTACTTC
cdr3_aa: CATRTGGYEQYF

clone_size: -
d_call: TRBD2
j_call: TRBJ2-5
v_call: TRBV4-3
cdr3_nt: TGCGCCAGCAGCCCCGAGCGGGGGGGCCAAGAGACCCAGTACTTC
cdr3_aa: CASSPERGGQETQYF

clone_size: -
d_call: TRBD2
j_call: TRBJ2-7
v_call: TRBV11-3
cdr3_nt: TGTGCCAGCAGCCTTCAAGGACTAGCGGGAAACGAGCAGTACTTC
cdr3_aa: CASSLQGLAGNEQYF

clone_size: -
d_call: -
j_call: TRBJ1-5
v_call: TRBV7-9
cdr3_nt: TGTGCCAGCAGCTCCGGAGGGCCTAGCAATCAGCCCCAGCATTTT
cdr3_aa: CASSSGGPSNQPQHF

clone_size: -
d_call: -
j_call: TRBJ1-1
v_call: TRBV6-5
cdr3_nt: TGTGCCAGCAGTTACGGGGAAGGGGGGAACACTGAAGCTTTCTTT
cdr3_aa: CASSYGEGGNTEAFF

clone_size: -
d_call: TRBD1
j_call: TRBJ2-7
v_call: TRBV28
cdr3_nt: TGTGCCAGCAGTTTAAGGGGGCTTAGCGACGAGCAGTACTTC
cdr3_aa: CASSLRGLSDEQYF

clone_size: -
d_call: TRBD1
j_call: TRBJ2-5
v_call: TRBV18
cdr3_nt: TGTGCCAGCTCACAGGTTTGGACAGGGGACCAAGAGACCCAGTACTTC
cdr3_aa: CASSQVWTGDQETQYF

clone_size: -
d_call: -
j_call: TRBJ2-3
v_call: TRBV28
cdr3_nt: TGTGCCAGCAGTTTAGAGTCTGCTTCAGATACGCAGTATTTT
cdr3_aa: CASSLESASDTQYF

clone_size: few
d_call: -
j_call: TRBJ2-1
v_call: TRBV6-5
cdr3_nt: TGTGCCAGCAGTTACGCCACAGAAAACTCCTACAATGAGCAGTTCTTC
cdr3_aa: CASSYATENSYNEQFF

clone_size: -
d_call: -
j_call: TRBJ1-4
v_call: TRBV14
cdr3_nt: TGTGCCAGCAGCCCACTATGGGGAAGGGGTGAAAAACTGTTTTTT
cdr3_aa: CASSPLWGRGEKLFF

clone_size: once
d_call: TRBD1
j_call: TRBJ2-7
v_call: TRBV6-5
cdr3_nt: TGTGCCAGCAGGATTCAGGGGGCGCACGAGCAGTACTTC
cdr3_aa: CASRIQGAHEQYF

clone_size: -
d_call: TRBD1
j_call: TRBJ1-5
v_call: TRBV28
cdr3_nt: TGTGCCAGCAGTTTTTCAGGGGGCGGACAGCCCCAGCATTTT
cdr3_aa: CASSFSGGGQPQHF

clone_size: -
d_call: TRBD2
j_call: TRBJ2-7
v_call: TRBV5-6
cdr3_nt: TGTGCCAGCAGCTTGGGAAGCGGGAGGGGCGAGCAGTACTTC
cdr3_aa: CASSLGSGRGEQYF

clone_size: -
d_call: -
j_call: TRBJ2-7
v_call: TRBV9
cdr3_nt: TGTGCCAGCAGCGTAGGGGCAGGACTCCCCTACGAGCAGTACTTC
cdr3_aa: CASSVGAGLPYEQYF

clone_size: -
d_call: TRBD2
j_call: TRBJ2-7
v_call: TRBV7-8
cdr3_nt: TGTGCCAGCAGCTTAAAGTTTGGGACTAGCGGGGTAGGGGGGCACGAGCAGTACTTC
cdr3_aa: CASSLKFGTSGVGGHEQYF

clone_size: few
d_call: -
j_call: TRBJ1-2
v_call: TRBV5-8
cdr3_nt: TGTGCCAGCAGCTTGGGGGGGGGAGCCATACCGCCATATGGCTACACCTTC
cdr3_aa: CASSLGGGAIPPYGYTF

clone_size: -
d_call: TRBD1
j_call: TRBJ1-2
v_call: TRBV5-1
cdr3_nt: TGCGCCAGCAGCCTAACGACAGGGGGAAGGGTTAGTGGCTACACCTTC
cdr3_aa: CASSLTTGGRVSGYTF

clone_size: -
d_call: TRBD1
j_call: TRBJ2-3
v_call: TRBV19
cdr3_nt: TGTGCCAGTGGGGGGACAGGGGAAGCAGATACGCAGTATTTT
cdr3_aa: CASGGTGEADTQYF

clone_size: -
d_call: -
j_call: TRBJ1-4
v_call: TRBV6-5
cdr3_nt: TGTGCCAGCAGAACAGACAGTGGGAATGAAAAACTGTTTTTT
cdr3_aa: CASRTDSGNEKLFF

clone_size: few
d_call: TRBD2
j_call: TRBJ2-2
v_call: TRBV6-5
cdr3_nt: TGTGCCAGCAGAACTAGCGGCGGGGAGCTGTTTTTT
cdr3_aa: CASRTSGGELFF

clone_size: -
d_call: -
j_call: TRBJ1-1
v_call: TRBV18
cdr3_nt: TGTGCCAGCTCACCACCCCCGGGATTGATTTTTATTGACACTGAAGCTTTCTTT
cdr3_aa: CASSPPPGLIFIDTEAFF

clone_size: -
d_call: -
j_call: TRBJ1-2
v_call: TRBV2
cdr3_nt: TGTGCCAGCAGTTCCTTCGGCTACACCTTC
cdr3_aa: CASSSFGYTF

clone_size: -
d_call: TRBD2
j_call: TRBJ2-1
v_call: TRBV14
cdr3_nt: TGTGCCAGCAGCCAAAAACCTTTAAGCGGGAGTGGATGGGATGAGCAGTTCTTC
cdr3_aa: CASSQKPLSGSGWDEQFF

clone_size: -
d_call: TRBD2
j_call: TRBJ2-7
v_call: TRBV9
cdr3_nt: TGTGCCAGCAGCGTAGGGACTAGCGGTACCTACGAGCAGTACTTC
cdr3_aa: CASSVGTSGTYEQYF

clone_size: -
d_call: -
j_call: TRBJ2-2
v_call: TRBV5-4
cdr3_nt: TGTGCCAGCAGCTTGAGCCGGAACACCGGGGAGCTGTTTTTT
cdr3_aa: CASSLSRNTGELFF

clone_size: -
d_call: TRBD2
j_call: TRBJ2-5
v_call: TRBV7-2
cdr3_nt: TGTGCCAGCAGCCCAGGACTAGCGGGGCTAGGAGAGACCCAGTACTTC
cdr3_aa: CASSPGLAGLGETQYF

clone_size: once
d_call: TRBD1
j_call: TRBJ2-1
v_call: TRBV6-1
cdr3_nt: TGTGCCAGCCAGACAGGGGCGCAGGGCAATGAGCAGTTCTTC
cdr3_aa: CASQTGAQGNEQFF

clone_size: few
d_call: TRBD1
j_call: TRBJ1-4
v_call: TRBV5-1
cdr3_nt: TGCGCCAGCAGCTTTGATCGGACAGGGGGGGATGAAAAACTGTTTTTT
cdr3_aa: CASSFDRTGGDEKLFF

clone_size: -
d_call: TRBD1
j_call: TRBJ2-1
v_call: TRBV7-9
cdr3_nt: TGTGCCAGCAGCTTAGACCCGGACAGGGCCGATGAGCAGTTCTTC
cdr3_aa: CASSLDPDRADEQFF

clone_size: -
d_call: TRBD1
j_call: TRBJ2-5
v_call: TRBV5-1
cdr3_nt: TGCGCCAGCAGCTGGGGTATGGGGACAGCTTATCAAGAGACCCAGTACTTC
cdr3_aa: CASSWGMGTAYQETQYF

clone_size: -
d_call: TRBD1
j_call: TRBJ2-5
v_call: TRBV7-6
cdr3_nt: TGTGCCAGCAGCAAATACAGGGGACCAGAGACCCAGTACTTC
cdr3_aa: CASSKYRGPETQYF

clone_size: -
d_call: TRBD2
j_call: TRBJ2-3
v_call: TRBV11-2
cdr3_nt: TGTGCCAGCAGCCGTAGACTAGCGGGCGGCACAGATACGCAGTATTTT
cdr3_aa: CASSRRLAGGTDTQYF

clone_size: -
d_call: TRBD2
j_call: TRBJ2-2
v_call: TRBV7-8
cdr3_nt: TGTGCCAGCAGCTTAGGAAGGGAGGGAGCCGGGGAGCTGTTTTTT
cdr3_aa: CASSLGREGAGELFF

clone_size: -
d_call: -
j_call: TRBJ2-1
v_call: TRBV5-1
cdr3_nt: TGCGCCAGCAACACGGAGAGAAGATCCTACAATGAGCAGTTCTTC
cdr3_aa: CASNTERRSYNEQFF